The 5 T cell receptor beta chains below were found in one sample sequenced in a study of shared clonotypes between healthy human individuals (dated by TCRdb to 2018 to 2021). Library creation used the immunoSEQ multiplex PCR assay. Drawn from immuneACCESS, this table holds only the in-frame rearrangements with V and J called that TCRdb kept. Clones are partly lost; checked studies trace under half to an unresolved V gene and leave the rest unexplained. This sample comprises some 450,000 clones, 70% to 80% of them detected only once. Jointly, the top ten make up about 11% of the sample. Sequencing used PBMCs. The receptors originated from a woman in her thirties or forties in good health. Some clones in this sample may be carry-over from other donors' samples.

V usage is TRBV19 and J usage is TRBJ2-2; TRBD2 matches at 7 bases. Germline V CDR1 and CDR2: LNHDA, SQIVND (reference sequence). The CDR3 totals 17 residues. V lost 5 bases, J lost 5 bases, and 14 bases stayed unmatched. CDR3 bases: TGTGCCAGTAGTGTGGGCGGGGGACTCGGTAGGACCGGGGAGCTGTTTTTT. This gives the protein CASSVGGGLGRTGELFF.

Note on this clone: This sample includes further DNA sequences coding for the same CDR3. V and J are TRBV7-2 and TRBJ2-7, with 9 bases lining up with TRBD2. This CDR3 is 15 amino acids long. V gave up 5 bases and J gave up 3 bases; unmatched junction bases: 8. Germline V lookup: CDR1 SGHTA, CDR2 FQGNSA. CDR3 region: CASSPRLAGNYEQYF. DNA of the CDR3: TGTGCCAGCAGCCCTCGGCTAGCGGGAAACTACGAGCAGTACTTC.

The chain carries TRBV7-2 and TRBJ2-5; 7 nucleotides align to TRBD1. There are 13 residues in the CDR3. CDR1 and CDR2 from the germline V gene are SGHTA and FQGNSA. V gave up 5 bases and J gave up 4 bases; unmatched junction bases: 4. The CDR3 is CASSRGQIETQYF. In DNA, the CDR3 is TGTGCCAGCAGCAGGGGACAGATAGAGACCCAGTACTTC.

The J gene is TRBJ2-7, the V gene TRBV30; D is undetermined. Germline V gene data show CDR1 as GTSNPN and CDR2 as SVGIG (reference sequence). Trimming pared 2 bases from V and 2 bases from J, leaving 7 bases between. CDR3 size: 12 residues. The CDR3 sequence: CAWSLGTYEQYF. DNA for the CDR3: TGTGCCTGGAGTCTGGGGACCTACGAGCAGTACTTC.

Points on this clone: Additional DNA sequences in this sample encode the identical CDR3. The rearrangement joins TRBV28 to TRBJ1-2, with D uncertain. The CDR3 has 12 amino acids. V lost 4 bases, J lost 4 bases, and 7 bases lay in between. The germline V gene encodes CDR1 MDHEN and CDR2 SYDVKM. As DNA, the CDR3 is TGTGCCAGCAGTTCAAGGAGCTATGGCTACACCTTC. It is translated as CASSSRSYGYTF.